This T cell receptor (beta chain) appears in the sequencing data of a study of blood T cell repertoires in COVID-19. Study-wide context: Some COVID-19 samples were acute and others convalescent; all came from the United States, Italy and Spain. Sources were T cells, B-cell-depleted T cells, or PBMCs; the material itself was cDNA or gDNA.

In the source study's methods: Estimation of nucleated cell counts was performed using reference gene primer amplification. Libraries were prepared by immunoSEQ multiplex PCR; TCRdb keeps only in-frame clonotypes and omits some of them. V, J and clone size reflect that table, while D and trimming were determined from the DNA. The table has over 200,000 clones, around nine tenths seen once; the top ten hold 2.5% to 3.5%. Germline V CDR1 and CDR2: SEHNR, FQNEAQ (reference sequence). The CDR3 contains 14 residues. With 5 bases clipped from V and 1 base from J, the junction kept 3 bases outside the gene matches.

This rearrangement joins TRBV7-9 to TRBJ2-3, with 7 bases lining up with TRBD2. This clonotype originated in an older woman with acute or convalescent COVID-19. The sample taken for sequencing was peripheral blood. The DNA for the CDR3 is TGTGCCAGCAGCGGGGACTACCGCACAGATACGCAGTATTTT. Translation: CASSGDYRTDTQYF.